The clone carrying this TCR beta chain was seen ten or more times. Its antigen is as yet unknown. This sample was included in a study of T cells in Graves' hyperthyroidism and ophthalmopathy. The CDR3 length is 15 residues. Trimming left V 3 bases short and J 5 bases short, with 17 bases between. Per the germline V gene, CDR1 is SGHTA and CDR2 is FQGNSA. TCR beta CDR3 region amplification was performed from RNA transcripts. An initial round of RT-PCR targeting the TCR CDR3 relied on the HTBI primer set. From the multiplex PCR reads, TCRdb called clonotypes with MiXCR, one entry per CDR3 protein. This sample has over 650,000 distinct CDR3 sequences, with about 16% found just once. Whole-study findings and limits: In simple terms, a model built on 13 V-J features told ophthalmopathy apart from stable hyperthyroidism.

Material: blood. This chain uses TRBV7-2 with TRBJ2-7, with D uncertain. The sequence came from a man aged 18 to 35 with Graves' hyperthyroidism. This CDR3 reads CASSFQPLLLHEQYF. Here the CDR3 DNA reads TGTGCCAGCAGCTTCCAACCCCTATTACTCCACGAGCAGTACTTC.